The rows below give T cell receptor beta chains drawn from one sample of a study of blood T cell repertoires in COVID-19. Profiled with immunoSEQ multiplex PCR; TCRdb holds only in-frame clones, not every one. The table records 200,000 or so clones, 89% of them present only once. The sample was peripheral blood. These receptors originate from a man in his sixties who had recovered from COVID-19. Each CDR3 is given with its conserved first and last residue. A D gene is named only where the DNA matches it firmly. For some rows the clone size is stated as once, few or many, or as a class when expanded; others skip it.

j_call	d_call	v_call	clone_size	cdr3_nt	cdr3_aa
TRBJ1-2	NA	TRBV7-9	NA	TGTGCCAGCAGCTTACCGACAGCCCCCTATGGCTACACCTTC	CASSLPTAPYGYTF
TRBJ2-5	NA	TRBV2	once	TGTGCCAGCAGTGAAGCTAGTGCAGAGACCCAGTACTTC	CASSEASAETQYF
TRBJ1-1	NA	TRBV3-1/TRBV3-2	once	TGTGCCAGCAGCCTCGACAGGTTGGGCACTGAAGCTTTCTTT	CASSLDRLGTEAFF
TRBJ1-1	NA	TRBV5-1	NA	TGCGCCAGCAAGGTCGGGGGTGGCACTGAAGCTTTCTTT	CASKVGGGTEAFF
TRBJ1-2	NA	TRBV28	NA	TGTGCCAGCAGTAAACAGGAGAACTATGGCTACACCTTC	CASSKQENYGYTF
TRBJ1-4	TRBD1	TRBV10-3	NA	TGTGCCATCAGTGGACAGGGAAGCGAAAAACTGTTTTTT	CAISGQGSEKLFF
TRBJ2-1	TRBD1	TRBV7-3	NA	TGTGCCAGCAGCCCAGGGGGACAGGGGGCGCTGAATGAGCAGTTCTTC	CASSPGGQGALNEQFF
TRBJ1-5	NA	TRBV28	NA	TGTGCCAGCAGTTCCCGGACAGCTCGGGGAAGCAATCAGCCCCAGCATTTT	CASSSRTARGSNQPQHF
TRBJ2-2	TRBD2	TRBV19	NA	TGTGCCAGTAGTGGACTAGCGGGGGCCGGGGAGCTGTTTTTT	CASSGLAGAGELFF
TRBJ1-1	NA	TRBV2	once	TGTGCCAGCAGGGCCATTTCCCAGAACACTGAAGCTTTCTTT	CASRAISQNTEAFF
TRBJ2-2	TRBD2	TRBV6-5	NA	TGTGCCAGCACCCTGACTAGCGGGGGGGCCGGGGAGCTGTTTTTT	CASTLTSGGAGELFF
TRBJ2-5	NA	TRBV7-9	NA	TGTGCCAGCAGCCCCGGACTTAGAGAACAAGAGACCCAGTACTTC	CASSPGLREQETQYF
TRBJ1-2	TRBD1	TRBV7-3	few	TGTGCCAGCAGCTCACAGGGGCAGGGTGGCTACACCTTC	CASSSQGQGGYTF
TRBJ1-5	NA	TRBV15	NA	TGTGCCACCAGCTCTTGGGGGGGCAACCAGCCCCAGCATTTT	CATSSWGGNQPQHF
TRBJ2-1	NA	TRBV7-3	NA	TGTGCCAGCAGCTTAACGGGCTCGGGAGACCCGTTCTTC	CASSLTGSGDPFF
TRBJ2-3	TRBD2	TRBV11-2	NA	TGTGCCAGCAGCAATCTAGCGGGAGGGCGGGATACGCAGTATTTT	CASSNLAGGRDTQYF
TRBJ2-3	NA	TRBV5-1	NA	TGCGCCAGCAGCTTGCTTTATAGAACCGCAGATACGCAGTATTTT	CASSLLYRTADTQYF
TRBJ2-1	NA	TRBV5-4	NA	TGTGCCAGCAGCTCCTCATCGGGGGATGAGCAGTTCTTC	CASSSSSGDEQFF
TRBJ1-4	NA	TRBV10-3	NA	TGTGCCATCAGTAATACAGGACCAACTAATGAAAAACTGTTTTTT	CAISNTGPTNEKLFF
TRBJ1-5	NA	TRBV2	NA	TGTGCCAGCCGGACTGAGGGCAATCAGCCCCAGCATTTT	CASRTEGNQPQHF
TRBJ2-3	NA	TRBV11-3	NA	TGTGCCAGCAGCATCACAGGGAGCACAGATACGCAGTATTTT	CASSITGSTDTQYF
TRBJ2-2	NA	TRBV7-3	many	TGTGCCAGCAGCTTAGGGCTAAACACCGGGGAGCTGTTTTTT	CASSLGLNTGELFF
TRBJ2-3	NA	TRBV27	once	TGTGCCAGCAGTTTAGTTACTAGCACAGATACGCAGTATTTT	CASSLVTSTDTQYF
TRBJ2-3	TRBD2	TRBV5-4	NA	TGTGCCAGCAGGCCCGCTAGCGGGAGGGCCCTAGATACGCAGTATTTT	CASRPASGRALDTQYF
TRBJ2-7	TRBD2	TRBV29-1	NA	TGCAGCGGGACTAGCGGGACCTCCTACGAGCAGTACTTC	CSGTSGTSYEQYF
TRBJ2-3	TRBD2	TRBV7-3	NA	TGTGCCAGCAGCTCCGGACTAGCGGGAGGGAAGGTACGAGATACGCAGTATTTT	CASSSGLAGGKVRDTQYF
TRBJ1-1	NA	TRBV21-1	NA	TGTGCCAGCAGCAAAGCGGGGAAACAGGTTGCTTTCTTT	CASSKAGKQVAFF
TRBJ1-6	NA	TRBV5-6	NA	TGTGCCAGCAGCTTTTACCGCGTCAGGGGAATCAATTCACCCCTCCACTTT	CASSFYRVRGINSPLHF
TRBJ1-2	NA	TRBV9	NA	TGTGCCAGCAGTCGTAGGTCGGAATTCGCCGGGGGCTACACCTTC	CASSRRSEFAGGYTF
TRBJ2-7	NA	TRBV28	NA	TGTGCCAGCATTGCGGGAAGCTCCTACGAGCAGTACTTC	CASIAGSSYEQYF
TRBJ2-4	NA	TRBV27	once	TGTGCCAGCAGCCTCGGACAGAAAAACATTCAGTACTTC	CASSLGQKNIQYF
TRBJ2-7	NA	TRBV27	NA	TGTGCCAGCAGTTTATCGGGCCGCTACGAGCAGTACTTC	CASSLSGRYEQYF
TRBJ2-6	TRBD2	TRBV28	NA	TGTGCCACCGGGGGGTTCACGGGGGTTTCCTCTGGGGCCAACGTCCTGACTTTC	CATGGFTGVSSGANVLTF
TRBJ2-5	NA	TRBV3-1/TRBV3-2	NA	TGTGCCAGCACCCGACCTACCGGGGAGACCCAGTACTTC	CASTRPTGETQYF
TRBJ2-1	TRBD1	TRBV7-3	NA	TGTGCCAGCAGCTACAGGGGCTCCTACAATGAGCAGTTCTTC	CASSYRGSYNEQFF
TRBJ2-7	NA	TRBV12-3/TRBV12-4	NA	TGTGCCAGCAGTCCGAGGGAGCGCGAGCAGTACTTC	CASSPREREQYF
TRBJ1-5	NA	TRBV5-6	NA	TGTGCCAGCAGCTTCAGGCTGACGGGCAATCAGCCCCAGCATTTT	CASSFRLTGNQPQHF